Listed here is a single TCR beta chain. This sample is part of a study of blood T cell repertoires in COVID-19. Study-level information: Specimens from acute and convalescent COVID-19 originated in the United States, Italy and Spain.

The trim removed 2 bases at V and 4 bases at J, leaving 3 bases unmatched. Germline lookup yields CDR1 MNHEY and CDR2 SMNVEV (reference sequence). This CDR3 contains 16 residues. TCRdb's copy holds only in-frame clones and misses some; the assay was immunoSEQ multiplex PCR. Here the sample spans 290,000 or so clones, 80% to 95% being singletons. Specimen: peripheral blood. This chain links TRBV27 with TRBJ2-3; 13 bases line up with TRBD2. The receptor comes from a woman between 25 and 40 years old with COVID-19, enrolled during active disease. CDR3 sequence reads: CASSLVLAGGPDTQYF. CDR3 sequence (DNA): TGTGCCAGCAGTTTAGTACTAGCGGGAGGGCCAGATACGCAGTATTTT.